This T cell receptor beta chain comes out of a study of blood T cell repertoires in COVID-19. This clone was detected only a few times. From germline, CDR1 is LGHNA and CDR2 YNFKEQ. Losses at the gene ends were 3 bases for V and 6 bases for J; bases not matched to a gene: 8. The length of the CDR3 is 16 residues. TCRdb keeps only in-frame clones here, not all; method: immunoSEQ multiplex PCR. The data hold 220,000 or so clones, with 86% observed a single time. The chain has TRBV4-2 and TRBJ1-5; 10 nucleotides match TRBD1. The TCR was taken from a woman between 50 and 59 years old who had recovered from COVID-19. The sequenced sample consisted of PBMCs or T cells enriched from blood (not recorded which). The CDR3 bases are TGTGCCAGCAGCCAGACGGACAGGGGGAACTCTCAGCCCCAGCATTTT. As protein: CASSQTDRGNSQPQHF.